Listed here is a single TCR beta chain. As yet, its antigen is unknown. TCRdb re-analyzed the 5' RACE reads; it lists each CDR3 protein once, without DNA. Seen in this sample are roughly 450,000 distinct CDR3 sequences; the ten most common clones hold 1.4%. The data originate from a study of T cells expressing NK-cell markers. Study-level background: Sorted CD3+CD56-NKG2C+, CD3+CD56+NKG2C- and CD3+CD56+NKG2C+ T cells were the source of the TCR beta repertoires.

Overall study results and limits: Among CD8+ T cells from over 5 donors, dominant NKG2C+ clonotypes accounted for about 1.0-7.0%. Expanded NKG2C+ T cell clones had unclear HCMV specificity.

CDR3 length equals 11 residues. Looked up from germline, CDR1 is MNHNY and CDR2 is SVGAGI (reference sequence). The rearrangement joins TRBV6-6 to TRBJ1-4. The sequencing input was blood T cells: a sorted CD56 or NKG2C T cell subset, CD4+ or CD8+ T cells, or bulk PBMC T cells (not recorded which). This receptor was identified in a woman aged 45 to 65 in good health. CDR3 region: CASSYGERLFF.